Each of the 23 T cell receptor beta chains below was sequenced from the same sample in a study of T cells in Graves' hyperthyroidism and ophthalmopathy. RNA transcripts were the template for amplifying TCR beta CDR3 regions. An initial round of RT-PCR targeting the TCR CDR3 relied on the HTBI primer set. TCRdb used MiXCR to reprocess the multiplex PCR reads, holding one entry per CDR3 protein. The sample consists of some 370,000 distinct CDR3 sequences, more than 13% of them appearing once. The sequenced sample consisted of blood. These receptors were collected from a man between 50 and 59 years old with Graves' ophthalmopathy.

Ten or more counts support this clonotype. The CDR3 reads CASSEEQGFYGYTF. The CDR3, as DNA: TGTGCCAGCAGTGAAGAACAGGGGTTCTATGGCTACACCTTC. V is TRBV2 and J is TRBJ1-2; 7 nucleotides agree with TRBD1. The CDR3 loop spans 14 amino acids. The germline gives CDR1 SNHLY, CDR2 FYNNEI. The V segment lost 1 base and the J segment 4 bases; nucleotides outside the gene matches: 3.

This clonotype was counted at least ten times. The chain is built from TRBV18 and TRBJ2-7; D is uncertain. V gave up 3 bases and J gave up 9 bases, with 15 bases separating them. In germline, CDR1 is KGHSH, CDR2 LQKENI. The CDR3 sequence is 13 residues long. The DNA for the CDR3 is TGTGCCAGCTCACCCGGGCCAGAACGAGGGCAGTACTTC. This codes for CASSPGPERGQYF.

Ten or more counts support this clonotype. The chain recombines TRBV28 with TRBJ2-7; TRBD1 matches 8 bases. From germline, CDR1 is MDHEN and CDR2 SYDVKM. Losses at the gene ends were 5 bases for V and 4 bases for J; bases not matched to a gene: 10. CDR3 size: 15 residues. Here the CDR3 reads CASSTRGQGAYEQYF. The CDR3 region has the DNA TGTGCCAGCAGTACCCGGGGGCAGGGGGCATACGAGCAGTACTTC.

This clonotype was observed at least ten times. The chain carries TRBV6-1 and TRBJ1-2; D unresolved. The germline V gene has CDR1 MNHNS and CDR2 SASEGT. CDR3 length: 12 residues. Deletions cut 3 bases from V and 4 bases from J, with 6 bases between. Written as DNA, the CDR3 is TGTGCCAGCAGTGACGGCGGCTATGGCTACACCTTC. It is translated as CASSDGGYGYTF.

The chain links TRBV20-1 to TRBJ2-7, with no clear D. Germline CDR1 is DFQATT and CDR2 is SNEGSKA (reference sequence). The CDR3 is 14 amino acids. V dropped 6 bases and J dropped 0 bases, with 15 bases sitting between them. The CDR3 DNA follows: TGCAGTGCCCTGGGCCCGAATAACTCCTACGAGCAGTACTTC. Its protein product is CSALGPNNSYEQYF.

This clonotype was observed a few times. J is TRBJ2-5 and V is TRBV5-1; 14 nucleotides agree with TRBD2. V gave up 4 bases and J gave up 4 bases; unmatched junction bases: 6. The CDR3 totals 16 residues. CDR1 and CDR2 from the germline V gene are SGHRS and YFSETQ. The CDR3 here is CASSTGTSGSGETQYF. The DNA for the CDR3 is TGCGCCAGCAGCACTGGGACTAGCGGGAGTGGAGAGACCCAGTACTTC.

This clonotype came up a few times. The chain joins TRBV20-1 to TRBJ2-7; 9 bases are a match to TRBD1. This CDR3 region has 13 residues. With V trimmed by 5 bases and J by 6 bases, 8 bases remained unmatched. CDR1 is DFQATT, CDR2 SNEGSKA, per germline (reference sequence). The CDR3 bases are TGCAGTGCTTGCGGACAGGGGAGGTCCGAGCAGTACTTC. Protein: CSACGQGRSEQYF.

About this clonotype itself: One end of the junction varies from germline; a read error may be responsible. The CDR3 region is CAWRAGGSYNEQSF. In nucleotides, the CDR3 is TGTGCCTGGAGAGCAGGGGGCTCCTACAATGAGCAGTCCTTC. The chain employs TRBV30 and TRBJ2-1; 8 bases are shared with TRBD1. The CDR3 has 14 amino acids. Germline values: CDR1 GTSNPN, CDR2 SVGIG (reference sequence).

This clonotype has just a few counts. CDR3 amino acids: CATSWRDSYNEQFF. In DNA, the CDR3 is TGTGCCACATCCTGGCGGGACTCCTACAATGAGCAGTTCTTC. The chain links TRBV19 to TRBJ2-1, with D possibly being TRBD2 (6 bases). The CDR3 totals 14 residues. Germline V gene data show CDR1 as LNHDA and CDR2 as SQIVND (reference sequence). The ends were cut back, 10 bases at V and 0 bases at J, with 13 bases in the middle.

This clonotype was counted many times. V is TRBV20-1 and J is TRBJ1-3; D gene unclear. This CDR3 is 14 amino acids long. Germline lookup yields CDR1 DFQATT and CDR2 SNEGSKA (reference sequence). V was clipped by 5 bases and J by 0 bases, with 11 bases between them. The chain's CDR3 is CSAGRRDSGNTIYF. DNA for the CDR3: TGCAGTGCTGGAAGGCGAGACTCTGGAAACACCATATATTTT.

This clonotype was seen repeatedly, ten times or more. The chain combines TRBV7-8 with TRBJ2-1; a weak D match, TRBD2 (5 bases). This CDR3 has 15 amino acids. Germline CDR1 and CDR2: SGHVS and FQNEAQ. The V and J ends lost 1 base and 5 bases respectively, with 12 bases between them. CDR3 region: CASSLGLLANNEQFF. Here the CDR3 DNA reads TGTGCCAGCAGCTTAGGTCTTCTAGCCAACAATGAGCAGTTCTTC.

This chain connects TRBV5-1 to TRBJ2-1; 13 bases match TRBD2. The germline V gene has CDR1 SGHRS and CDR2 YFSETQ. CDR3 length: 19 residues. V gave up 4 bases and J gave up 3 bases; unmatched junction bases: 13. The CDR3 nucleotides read TGCGCCAGCAGCGAGACTAGCGGGAGGACGGGAGAGGTCTACAATGAGCAGTTCTTC. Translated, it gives CASSETSGRTGEVYNEQFF.

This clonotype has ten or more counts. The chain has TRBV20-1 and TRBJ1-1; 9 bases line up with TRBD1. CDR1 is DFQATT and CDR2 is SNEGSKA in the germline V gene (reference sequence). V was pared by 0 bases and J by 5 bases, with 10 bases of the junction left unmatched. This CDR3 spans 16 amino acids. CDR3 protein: CSAREMDRGGATEAFF. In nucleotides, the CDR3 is TGCAGTGCTAGAGAAATGGACAGGGGAGGTGCAACTGAAGCTTTCTTT.

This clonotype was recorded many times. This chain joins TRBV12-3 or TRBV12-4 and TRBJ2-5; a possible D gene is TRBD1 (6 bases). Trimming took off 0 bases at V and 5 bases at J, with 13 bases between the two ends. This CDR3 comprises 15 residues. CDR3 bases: TGTGCCAGCAGTTTAGCGCTGGGGGACATGGAGACCCAGTACTTC. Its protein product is CASSLALGDMETQYF.

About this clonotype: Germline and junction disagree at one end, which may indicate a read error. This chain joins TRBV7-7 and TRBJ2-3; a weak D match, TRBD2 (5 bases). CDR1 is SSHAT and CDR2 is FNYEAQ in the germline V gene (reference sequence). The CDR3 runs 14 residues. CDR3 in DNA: TGTGCTAGCAGCTTATCGGGGTTTTCAGATACGCAGTATTTT. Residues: CASSLSGFSDTQYF.

The CDR3 bases are TGTGCCAGCAGAAACGACAGGGGGGCGCAGTATTTT. It specifies CASRNDRGAQYF. The V gene is TRBV6-1, the J gene TRBJ2-3; TRBD1 matches at 9 bases. Germline trimming cut 6 bases from V and 10 bases from J; bases unmatched to any gene: 5. CDR3 length equals 12 residues. Germline loops: CDR1 MNHNS, CDR2 SASEGT.

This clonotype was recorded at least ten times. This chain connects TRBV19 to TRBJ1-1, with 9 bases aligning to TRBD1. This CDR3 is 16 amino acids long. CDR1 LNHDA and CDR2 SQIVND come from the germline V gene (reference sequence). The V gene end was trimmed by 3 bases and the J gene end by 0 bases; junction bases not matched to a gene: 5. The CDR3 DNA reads TGTGCCAGTAGTATCGTCGGGACAGGGTTGAACACTGAAGCTTTCTTT. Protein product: CASSIVGTGLNTEAFF.

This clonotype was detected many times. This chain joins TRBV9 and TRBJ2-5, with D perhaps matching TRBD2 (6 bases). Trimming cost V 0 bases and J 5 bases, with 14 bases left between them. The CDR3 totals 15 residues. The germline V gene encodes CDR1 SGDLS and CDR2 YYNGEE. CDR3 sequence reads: CASSVVGSRGETQYF. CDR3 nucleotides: TGTGCCAGCAGCGTAGTCGGGAGCCGAGGGGAGACCCAGTACTTC.

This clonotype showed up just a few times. CDR3 DNA: TGTGCCAGCAGTTTAACAGGGGTCAGGGAGACCCAGTACTTC. It specifies CASSLTGVRETQYF. The chain joins TRBV13 to TRBJ2-5, with 7 bases fitting TRBD1. Germline CDR1 and CDR2: PRHDT and FYEKMQ (reference sequence). The trim removed 6 bases at V and 5 bases at J, leaving 9 bases unmatched. CDR3 length: 14 residues.

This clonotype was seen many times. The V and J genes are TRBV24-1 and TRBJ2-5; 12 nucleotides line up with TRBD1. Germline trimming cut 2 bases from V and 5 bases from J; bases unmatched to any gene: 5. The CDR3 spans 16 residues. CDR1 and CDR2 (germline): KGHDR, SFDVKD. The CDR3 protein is CATSDSGTGGGETQYF. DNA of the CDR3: TGTGCCACCAGTGATTCCGGGACAGGGGGCGGCGAGACCCAGTACTTC.

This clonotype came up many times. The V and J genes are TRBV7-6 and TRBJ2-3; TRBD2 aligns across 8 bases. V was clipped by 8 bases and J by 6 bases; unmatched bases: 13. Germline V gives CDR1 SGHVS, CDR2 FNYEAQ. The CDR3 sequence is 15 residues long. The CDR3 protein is CASLKSGLGSDTQYF. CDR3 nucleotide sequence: TGTGCCAGCCTAAAGTCGGGACTAGGATCGGATACGCAGTATTTT.

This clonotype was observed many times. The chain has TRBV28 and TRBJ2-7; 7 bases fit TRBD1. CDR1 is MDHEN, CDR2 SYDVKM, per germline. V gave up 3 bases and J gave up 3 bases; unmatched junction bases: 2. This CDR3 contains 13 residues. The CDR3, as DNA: TGTGCCAGCAGTTTTGGACAGGACTACGAGCAGTACTTC. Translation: CASSFGQDYEQYF.

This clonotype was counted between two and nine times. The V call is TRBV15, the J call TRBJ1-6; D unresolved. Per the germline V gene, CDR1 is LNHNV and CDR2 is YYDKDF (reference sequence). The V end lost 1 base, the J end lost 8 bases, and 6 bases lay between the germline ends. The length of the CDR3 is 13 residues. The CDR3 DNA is TGTGCCACCAGCAGAGCCCGGGATTCACCCCTCCACTTT. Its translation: CATSRARDSPLHF.